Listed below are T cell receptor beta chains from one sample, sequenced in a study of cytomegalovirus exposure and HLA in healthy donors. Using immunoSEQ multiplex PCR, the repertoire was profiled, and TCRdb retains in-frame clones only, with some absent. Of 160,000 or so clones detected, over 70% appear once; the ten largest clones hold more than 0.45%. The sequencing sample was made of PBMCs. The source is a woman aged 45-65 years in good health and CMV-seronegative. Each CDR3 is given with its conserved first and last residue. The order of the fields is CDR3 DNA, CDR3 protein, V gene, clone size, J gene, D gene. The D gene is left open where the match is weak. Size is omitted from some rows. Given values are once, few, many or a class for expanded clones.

TGTGCCAGGGCTTCCTACGAGCAGTACTTC,CARASYEQYF,TRBV5-3,-,TRBJ2-7,-
TGCGCCAGCAGCCCAGTGGGGACTAGCGGGGCGGCAGATACGCAGTATTTT,CASSPVGTSGAADTQYF,TRBV4-3,-,TRBJ2-3,TRBD2
TGTGCCAGCAGTGACCCCTCGGCGCGCAGGGTAGGAAACACCATATATTTT,CASSDPSARRVGNTIYF,TRBV6-1,once,TRBJ1-3,-
TGTGCCAGCAGTCCCGACTTAGGGAGGTGGAGCGGGATCCCAGATACGCAGTATTTT,CASSPDLGRWSGIPDTQYF,TRBV27,-,TRBJ2-3,TRBD2
TGTGCCTGGAGTGTGGGGGGAGGTGCCTACGAGCAGTACTTC,CAWSVGGGAYEQYF,TRBV30,few,TRBJ2-7,-
TGTGCCAGCTTAGCGGAGAAGAACACCGGGGAGCTGTTTTTT,CASLAEKNTGELFF,TRBV2,once,TRBJ2-2,-
TGTGCCAGCAGCGTGCGGGACAGTCTCTACGAGCAGTACTTC,CASSVRDSLYEQYF,TRBV9,-,TRBJ2-7,-
TGCAGCGTTCGGGAGTGGAACACTGAAGCTTTCTTT,CSVREWNTEAFF,TRBV29-1,-,TRBJ1-1,-
TGCGCCAGCAGCTTGGTACTAGCGCTGGGGGATGAGCAGTTCTTC,CASSLVLALGDEQFF,TRBV5-1,once,TRBJ2-1,TRBD2
TGTGCCAGCTCACCCTCAGGGGACGAGCAGTACTTC,CASSPSGDEQYF,TRBV18,-,TRBJ2-7,-
TGTGCCAGCAGTAAGGACAGCACTGAAGCTTTCTTT,CASSKDSTEAFF,TRBV5-4,-,TRBJ1-1,-
TGCGCCAGCAGCTCATTGCTCGGGAAGGGCAGTTATGAGCAGTTCTTC,CASSSLLGKGSYEQFF,TRBV5-1,-,TRBJ2-1,-
TGCAGCGTCGCCGGGGACAGGAAAGCCAGATCCTACGAGCAGTACTTC,CSVAGDRKARSYEQYF,TRBV29-1,-,TRBJ2-7,TRBD1
TGTGCCCTAGCGAGAAGTCCGGGACCCACAGAGACCCAGTACTTC,CALARSPGPTETQYF,TRBV7-7,-,TRBJ2-5,-
TGTGCCAGCAGTAGGAAAGCATTGGGGGGTACGGAGACCCAGTACTTC,CASSRKALGGTETQYF,TRBV27,-,TRBJ2-5,-